The TCR beta chain described here comes from a study of shared clonotypes between healthy human individuals (dated by TCRdb to 2020 to 2021). Regarding the complete study: The cohort included three men and a couple of women between 18 and 49 years of age. Libraries were prepared and TCR repertoires were sequenced by different laboratories using diverse techniques, in order to increase sequencing depth and limit assay-specific biases. For each donor, three plates each were used for CD4 naive and CD4 memory, two plates were used for CD8 naive, and one plate was used for CD8 memory. The study deeply sequenced blood TCR repertoires of about 5 healthy adults to estimate repertoire size and the extent of clonotype sharing between individuals. Leukapheresis yielded between about 0.94 and 8.9 billion PBMCs per donor.

Using the deep immunoSEQ assay, multiplex PCR amplified TCR CDR3 regions from genomic DNA. Genomic DNA extracted from each cell subset was distributed evenly over all wells of several immunoSEQ 96-well plates, and each plate served as one replicate. Each replicate PCR for sorted subsets received about 180 ng genomic DNA, equal to about 30,000 T cell genomes. Purified libraries were quantified with a Qubit 3.0 fluorometer, sized on a Bioanalyzer 2100, and re-quantified with the KAPA Library Quantification kit. A separate single-read 150-cycle Illumina NextSeq 550 flow cell was used to sequence each immunoSEQ 96-well plate. The published analysis was carried out like this. Because only junctional sequences without quality scores were contained in the immunoSEQ output, filtering matching that applied to full-length reads could not be performed. Sequences were annotated with PyIR, a Python wrapper for IgBLAST v1.9, and V/J genes and CDR3 were assigned using IMGT germline references. Any read was removed if the V/J assignment was weak (E-value above 1e-6), the CDR3 was missing, or the read contained stop codons, out-of-frame junctions, or ambiguous translated residues. A V3J clonotype was defined by an identical inferred V gene, J gene, and CDR3 amino acid sequence. Percentage overlap between repertoires was computed as shared unique clonotypes divided by the size of the smaller repertoire. RTK rarefaction, the Chao1 estimator, and Recon v2.1 estimates of unobserved clonotypes were used to assess repertoire richness. Generation probabilities for all TCRbeta clonotypes obtained by the gDNA method from several donors were computed using OLGA. TCRdb retrieved this table from immuneACCESS and kept in-frame rearrangements only. Not all clones are present; in checked studies, unresolved V genes account for under half, and no reason is known for the remainder. From that table come the V and J calls and clone size; the DNA was used to work out D and trimming. The sample table lists 2 million to 2.5 million clones, 90% to 96% of them with a count of one. The ten largest clones represent roughly 0.13% of the sample.

The donors were healthy, HIV-negative adults with no recently reported acute infections or vaccinations. Every donor was a Caucasian adult living in Nashville, Tennessee, USA. CD4+ T cells were enriched through magnetic negative selection, after which naive cells were positively selected on CD45RA and the remaining negative fraction served as the memory subset. Blood was obtained by leukapheresis, after which PBMCs were separated by Ficoll-Histopaque density gradient centrifugation and cryopreserved in liquid nitrogen vapor phase. Analytical flow cytometry was used to check the purity and quantity of each magnetically sorted T cell population. From each sorted fraction, genomic DNA was isolated and quantified by UV absorbance on a Nanodrop 2000c. From its cysteine to its phenylalanine, the CDR3 spans 18 amino acids. Only the CDR3 part of the read is kept: 54 bases, read in frame from the first base. Trimming removed 0 bases from V and 2 bases from J, leaving 20 bases between the germline ends. CDR1 and CDR2, looked up from the germline V gene, are MGHRA and YSYEKL.

Comments on this clone: The clone's antigen remains unknown. Qualities for individual bases were not recorded, and no much larger clone is one base off.

The paper as a whole reports these results and caveats: The small number of donors limited the genetic and exposure-history diversity represented. Based on pairwise subsampling, the degree of clonotype sharing among donors was expected to be affected by sequencing depth. When four donors were compared, the shared fraction of clonotypes was about 5% for naive CD4, approximately 3.3% for naive CD8, 2.3% for memory CD4, and under 0.5% for memory CD8. Naive subsets generally had larger estimated clonotype richness than memory subsets did. Even with the large sequencing depth, rarefaction of the sorted-subset datasets indicated that sequencing was incomplete. Sampling was restricted to blood, and TCR repertoires in tissue are likely to differ from TCR repertoires in blood. Compared with non-shared clonotypes, the clonotypes found in all four sorted-subset donors had higher generation probabilities.

Sequenced material: naive CD4+ T cells sorted from blood. The label giving this sample's cell subset or site can be read as: CD45RA+ positively selected. This clonotype was sampled from a man aged 18 to 30 in good health. The V and J segments used are TRBV4-1 and TRBJ2-7; the D region is possibly TRBD1 or TRBD2, each matching across 5 bases. This receptor has the CDR3 CASSQDPTAGAEPYEQYF. The DNA sequence is given as TGCGCCAGCAGCCAAGATCCCACCGCCGGGGCCGAACCCTACGAGCAGTACTTC.